This entry lists 18 T cell receptor beta chains sequenced from one sample in a study of CD8 T cells in ankylosing spondylitis. TCRdb ran MiXCR on the 5' RACE reads and lists one entry per CDR3 protein. The sample shows roughly 260,000 distinct CDR3 sequences, roughly 20% of them seen only once. Sequenced material: blood, either unsorted or a sorted T cell fraction (not recorded which). These receptors originate from a male donor with ankylosing spondylitis or in good health (not recorded which).

The rearrangement joins TRBV11-2 to TRBJ1-4; 9 nucleotides match TRBD1. V trimming: 5 bases; J trimming: 5 bases; junction bases outside the gene matches: 9. Germline CDR1 and CDR2: SGHAT and FQNNGV. The CDR3 covers 16 residues. The CDR3 bases are TGTGCCAGCAGCCTAAGGCGGGACAGGGTAAATGAAAAACTGTTTTTT. Translated, it gives CASSLRRDRVNEKLFF.

The table lists this clonotype with many counts. This rearrangement joins TRBV5-1 to TRBJ1-2; D call uncertain. Trimming took 0 bases from V and 1 from J, leaving 4 bases between them. CDR3 length: 13 residues. Germline lookup yields CDR1 SGHRS and CDR2 YFSETQ. The DNA for the CDR3 is TGCGCCAGCAGCTTGGACGTTAACTATGGCTACACCTTC. It encodes CASSLDVNYGYTF.

CDR3 DNA sequence: TGCAGTGCTAGAGGGTACAGCACAGATACGCAGTATTTT. Translated, it gives CSARGYSTDTQYF. The gene calls are TRBV20-1 and TRBJ2-3; D is unclear. Germline V gene data show CDR1 as DFQATT and CDR2 as SNEGSKA (reference sequence). The CDR3 has 13 amino acids. Trimming stripped 1 base from V and 0 bases from J, with 5 bases between.

This clonotype has ten or more counts. The chain is built from TRBV4-1 and TRBJ2-1, with 8 bases matching TRBD1. Germline CDR1 reads MGHRA; CDR2 reads YSYEKL. J lost 9 bases, V lost 1 base, and 5 bases had no gene match. The CDR3 length is 14 residues. The CDR3 DNA follows: TGCGCCAGCAGCCAAGGTTCAGGGGGCGGTGAGCAGTTCTTC. It codes for CASSQGSGGGEQFF.

This clonotype was recorded a few times. The V gene is TRBV10-3, the J gene TRBJ2-5; 12 bases are shared with TRBD1. Germline CDR1 is ENHRY and CDR2 is SYGVKD. The CDR3 length is 16 residues. Unmatched junction bases numbered 7, after V lost 3 bases and J lost 5 bases. CDR3 bases: TGTGCCATCAGTGATCTAGGGACAGGGGGCGCGGAGACCCAGTACTTC. Translated, it gives CAISDLGTGGAETQYF.

This clonotype was detected a few times. J is TRBJ1-4 and V is TRBV7-2; a weak D match, TRBD1 (5 bases). Trimming cost V 1 base and J 4 bases, with 7 bases left between them. This CDR3 spans 14 amino acids. The germline gives CDR1 SGHTA, CDR2 FQGNSA. The DNA for the CDR3 is TGTGCCAGCAGCTTAGGGGGGTATAATGAAAAACTGTTTTTT. It translates to CASSLGGYNEKLFF.

This clonotype was observed a handful of times. The V gene is TRBV14, the J gene TRBJ2-1, with D tentatively TRBD1 (6 bases). The CDR3 is 15 residues long. The germline gives CDR1 SGHDN, CDR2 FVKESK. V dropped 3 bases and J dropped 8 bases, with 17 bases sitting between them. The CDR3 region is CASSQRGFTWDEQFF. The CDR3 nucleotides read TGTGCCAGCAGCCAGAGGGGGTTTACATGGGATGAGCAGTTCTTC.

This clonotype was seen many times. The J gene is TRBJ2-1, the V gene TRBV6-2 or TRBV6-3; 12 bases match TRBD2. CDR1 is MNHEY and CDR2 is SVGEGT in the germline V gene. The CDR3 is made up of 13 amino acids. Trimming at V came to 11 bases and at J to 6 bases, leaving 5 bases not matched to a gene. In nucleotides, the CDR3 is TGTGCCGGAGGACTAGCGGGGATCAATGAGCAGTTCTTC. Translation gives CAGGLAGINEQFF.

This clonotype was recorded a few times. The J gene is TRBJ1-1, the V gene TRBV7-2; weak D call: TRBD1 (5 bases). Germline V lookup: CDR1 SGHTA, CDR2 FQGNSA. The CDR3 runs to 14 residues. Trimming left V 5 bases short and J 4 bases short, with 14 bases between. CDR3 in amino acids: CASSQGAESTEAFF. CDR3 coding DNA: TGTGCCAGCAGCCAAGGGGCAGAATCCACTGAAGCTTTCTTT.

At least ten counts were recorded for this clonotype. The chain links TRBV5-1 to TRBJ2-2; D unclear. Trimming cost V 0 bases and J 0 bases, with 3 bases left between them. Germline V gene data show CDR1 as SGHRS and CDR2 as YFSETQ. The CDR3 length is 14 residues. CDR3 in amino acids: CASSLVPNTGELFF. The CDR3, as DNA: TGCGCCAGCAGCTTGGTACCGAACACCGGGGAGCTGTTTTTT.

The chain recombines TRBV2 with TRBJ1-3; possibly TRBD1 for D (5 bases). The CDR3 covers 16 residues. In germline, CDR1 is SNHLY, CDR2 FYNNEI. Trimming pared 4 bases from V and 0 bases from J, leaving 13 bases between. As DNA, the CDR3 is TGTGCCAGCAGTGCCCGGGACGTCGGCTCTGGAAACACCATATATTTT. This gives the protein CASSARDVGSGNTIYF.

This clonotype was seen a few times. Relative to the germline gene, one junction end is altered; a read error may explain this. J is TRBJ2-3 and V is TRBV7-2; the match to TRBD2 covers 10 bases. The CDR3 length is 13 residues. Germline V lookup: CDR1 SGHTA, CDR2 FQGNSA. CDR3: CASSPSQRGGLDF. The DNA of the CDR3 is TGTGCCAGCAGCCCCTCCCAGCGGGGGGGGCTGGATTTT.

CDR3 residues: CASSPFGANVLTF. CDR3 sequence (DNA): TGCGCCAGCAGCCCGTTTGGGGCCAACGTCCTGACTTTC. The genes are TRBV5-1 and TRBJ2-6; no firm D call. Germline V gene lookup returns CDR1 SGHRS and CDR2 YFSETQ. The CDR3 extends over 13 amino acids. V lost 4 bases and J 3 bases, leaving 5 bases between the germline ends. Full variable domain (rest looked up from reference TRBV5-1 and TRBJ2-6): KAGVTQTPRYLIKTRGQQVTLSCSPISGHRSVSWYQQTPGQGLQFLFEYFSETQRNKGNFPGRFSGRQFSNSRSEMNVSTLELGDSALYLCASSPFGANVLTFGAGSRLTVL.

This clonotype has only a few counts. V usage is TRBV12-3 or TRBV12-4 and J usage is TRBJ2-1; 9 bases line up with TRBD1. Trimming cost V 6 bases and J 2 bases; bases outside gene matches: 5. The CDR3 length is 15 residues. The CDR3 region has the DNA TGTGCCAGCAGCTCGGGACAGGGACCCTACAATGAGCAGTTCTTC. It is translated as CASSSGQGPYNEQFF.

This clonotype was counted at least ten times. CDR3 sequence (DNA): TGTGCCAGCAGCGCCGGGGGCCAGCTGGGTGCCGAGCAGTACGTC. This encodes CASSAGGQLGAEQYV. This chain uses TRBV12-3 or TRBV12-4 with TRBJ2-7, with D perhaps given as TRBD1 or TRBD2 (6 bases each). The length of the CDR3 is 15 residues. Trimming removed 6 bases from V and 6 bases from J, with 21 bases in between.

This chain uses TRBV24-1 with TRBJ2-3; D ambiguous. V shed 5 bases and J shed 5 bases, with 16 bases lying between them. The germline V gene has CDR1 KGHDR and CDR2 SFDVKD. This CDR3 has 15 amino acids. The CDR3 loop is CATSAPRAPLDTQYF. CDR3 bases: TGTGCCACCAGTGCACCCAGAGCTCCACTAGATACGCAGTATTTT.

This clonotype was counted a few times. The chain uses TRBV12-3 or TRBV12-4 and TRBJ1-5; 11 nucleotides agree with TRBD1. Unmatched junction bases numbered 3, after V lost 7 bases and J lost 1 base. The CDR3 has 15 amino acids. For the CDR3, the DNA is TGTGCCAGCATGGGGACAGGGGGGAGCAATCAGCCCCAGCATTTT. This codes for CASMGTGGSNQPQHF.

This chain uses TRBV3-1 with TRBJ2-4, with no clear D. From germline, CDR1 is LGHDT and CDR2 YNNKEL (reference sequence). V was clipped by 5 bases and J by 0 bases, with 14 bases between them. The CDR3 length is 16 residues. The CDR3 protein is CASSYSHGLAKNIQYF. For the CDR3, the DNA is TGTGCCAGCAGCTACTCGCACGGGCTAGCCAAAAACATTCAGTACTTC.